The following is a T cell receptor beta chain sequence with its context. Its antigen is not identified. The data stem from a study of graft-versus-host responses after intestinal transplantation. Sequenced by immunoSEQ multiplex PCR; TCRdb stores in-frame clones only, minus some. The sample lists around 16,000 clones, around 87% seen once, with roughly 7.2% in the top ten. Regarding the study as a whole: Recipient marrow harbored GvH clones, some of which surfaced first in ileum or blood.

The germline CDR1 and CDR2 sequences are SEHNR and FQNEAQ (reference sequence). The V end was cut by 8 bases, the J end by 1 base, with 8 bases between. This CDR3 spans 12 amino acids. V usage is TRBV7-9 and J usage is TRBJ2-5, with D maybe TRBD1 (5 bases). The sequence came from a human patient who received an intestinal transplant, so some T cells may come from the graft donor. The specimen comprised bone marrow, sampled just over 120 days after intestinal transplantation. CDR3 in amino acids: CASSGPQETQYF. The CDR3 DNA reads as TGTGCCAGCTCAGGGCCCCAAGAGACCCAGTACTTC.